This T cell receptor (beta chain) appears in the sequencing data of a study of CD8+CD57+ T cells in acquired aplastic anemia. The CDR3 has 12 amino acids. Germline CDR1 SEHNR, CDR2 FQNEAQ (reference sequence). Trimming pared 5 bases from V and 7 bases from J, leaving 11 bases between. A few counts support this clonotype. The template for TCR beta VDJ and CDR3 sequence profiling was genomic DNA. From the reads, TCRdb called clonotypes with MiXCR, one entry per CDR3 protein. The data show 180,000 or so distinct CDR3 sequences, 48% seen once. All sequencing subjects had displayed CD8+CD57+ cell expansion on flow cytometry.

This clonotype was sampled from a human donor with aplastic anemia. The chain combines TRBV7-9 with TRBJ1-1; D not resolved. The sample comprised sorted CD4+, CD8+, or CD8+CD57+ T cells (not recorded which) from PBMCs. This CDR3 reads CASSPPGIEAFF. The CDR3 DNA reads as TGTGCCAGCAGCCCGCCGGGGATTGAAGCTTTCTTT. Full variable domain (missing parts from reference TRBV7-9 and TRBJ1-1): DTGVSQNPRHKITKRGQNVTFRCDPISEHNRLYWYRQTLGQGPEFLTYFQNEAQLEKSRLLSDRFSAERPKGSFSTLEIQRTEQGDSAMYLCASSPPGIEAFFGQGTRLTVV.